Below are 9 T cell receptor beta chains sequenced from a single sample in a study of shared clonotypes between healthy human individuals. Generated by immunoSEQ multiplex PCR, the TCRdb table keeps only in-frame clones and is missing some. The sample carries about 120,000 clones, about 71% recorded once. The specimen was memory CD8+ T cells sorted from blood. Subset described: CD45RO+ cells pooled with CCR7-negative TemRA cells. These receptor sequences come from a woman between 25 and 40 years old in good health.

In DNA, the CDR3 is TGCAGCGTTACCGTAGCGGGAGTTACAGATACGCAGTATTTT. Its translation: CSVTVAGVTDTQYF. The chain recombines TRBV29-1 with TRBJ2-3, with 9 nucleotides matching TRBD2. This CDR3 spans 14 amino acids. Germline CDR1 SQVTM, CDR2 ANQGSEA. Trimming at V came to 5 bases and at J to 3 bases, leaving 6 bases not matched to a gene.

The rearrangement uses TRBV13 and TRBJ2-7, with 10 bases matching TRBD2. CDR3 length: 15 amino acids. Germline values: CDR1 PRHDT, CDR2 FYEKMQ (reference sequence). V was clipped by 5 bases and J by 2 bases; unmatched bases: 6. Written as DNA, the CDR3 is TGTGCCAGCAGCCTACTAGCGGGACTAACCTACGAGCAGTACTTC. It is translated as CASSLLAGLTYEQYF.

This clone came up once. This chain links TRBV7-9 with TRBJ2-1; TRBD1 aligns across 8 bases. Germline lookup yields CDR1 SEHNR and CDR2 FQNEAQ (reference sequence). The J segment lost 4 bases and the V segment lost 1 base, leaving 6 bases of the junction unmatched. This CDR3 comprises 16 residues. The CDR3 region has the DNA TGTGCCAGCAGCTTAGTTCCAGGGGGCTTGTACAATGAGCAGTTCTTC. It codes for CASSLVPGGLYNEQFF.

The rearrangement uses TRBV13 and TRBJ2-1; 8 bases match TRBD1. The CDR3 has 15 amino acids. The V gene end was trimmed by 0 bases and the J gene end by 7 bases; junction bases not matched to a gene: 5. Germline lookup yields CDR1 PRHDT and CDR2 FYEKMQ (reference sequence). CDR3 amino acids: CASSLGDRGSNEQFF. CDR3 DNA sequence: TGTGCCAGCAGCTTAGGTGACAGGGGTTCTAATGAGCAGTTCTTC.

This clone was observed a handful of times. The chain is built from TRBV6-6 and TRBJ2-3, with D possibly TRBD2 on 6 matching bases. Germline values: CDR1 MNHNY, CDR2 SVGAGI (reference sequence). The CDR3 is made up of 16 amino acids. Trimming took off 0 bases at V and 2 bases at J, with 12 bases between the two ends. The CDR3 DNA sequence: TGTGCCAGCAGTTACTCGATCTTAGCGGTCACAGATACGCAGTATTTT. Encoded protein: CASSYSILAVTDTQYF.

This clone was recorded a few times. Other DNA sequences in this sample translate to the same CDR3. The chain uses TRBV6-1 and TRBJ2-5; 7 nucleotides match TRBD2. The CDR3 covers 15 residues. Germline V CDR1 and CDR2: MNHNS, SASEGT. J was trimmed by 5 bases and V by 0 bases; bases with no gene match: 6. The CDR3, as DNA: TGTGCCAGCAGTGAAGCGGGAGGGCCCGGGGAGACCCAGTACTTC. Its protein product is CASSEAGGPGETQYF.

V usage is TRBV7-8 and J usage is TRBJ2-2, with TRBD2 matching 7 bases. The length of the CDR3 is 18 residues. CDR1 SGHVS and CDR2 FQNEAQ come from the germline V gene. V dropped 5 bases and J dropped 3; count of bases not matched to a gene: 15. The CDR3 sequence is CASSPLSWRETYTGELFF. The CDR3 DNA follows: TGTGCCAGCAGCCCACTTTCGTGGCGGGAGACTTACACCGGGGAGCTGTTTTTT.

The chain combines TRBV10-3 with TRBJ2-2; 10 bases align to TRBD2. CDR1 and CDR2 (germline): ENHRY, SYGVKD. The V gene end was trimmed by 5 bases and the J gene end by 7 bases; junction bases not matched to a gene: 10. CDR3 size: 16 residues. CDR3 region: CAISLRAGGPVGELFF. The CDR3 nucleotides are TGTGCCATCAGTTTACGAGCGGGAGGGCCAGTCGGGGAGCTGTTTTTT.

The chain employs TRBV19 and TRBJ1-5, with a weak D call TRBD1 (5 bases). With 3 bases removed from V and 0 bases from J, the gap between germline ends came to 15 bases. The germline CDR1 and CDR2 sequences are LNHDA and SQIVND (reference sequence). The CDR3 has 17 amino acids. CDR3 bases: TGTGCCAGTAGTATTTGGCAGGGCGAACATAGCAATCAGCCCCAGCATTTT. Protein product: CASSIWQGEHSNQPQHF. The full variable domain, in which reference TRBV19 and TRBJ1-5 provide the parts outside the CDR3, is DGGITQSPKYLFRKEGQNVTLSCEQNLNHDAMYWYRQDPGQGLRLIYYSQIVNDFQKGDIAEGYSVSREKKESFPLTVTSAQKNPTAFYLCASSIWQGEHSNQPQHFGDGTRLSIL.